This TCR beta chain comes out of a study of cytotoxic CD8 clonotypes in ibrutinib-treated CLL. Generated by immunoSEQ multiplex PCR, the TCRdb table keeps only in-frame clones and is missing some. The sample gives tens of thousands of clones, roughly 83% of which show up once; roughly 22% is in the top ten. The CDR3 loop spans 15 amino acids. The J segment lost 6 bases and the V segment lost 0 bases, leaving 4 bases of the junction unmatched. In germline, CDR1 is LNHNV, CDR2 YYDKDF (reference sequence). This sample comprised PBMCs, obtained after 24 months of ibrutinib treatment. The sequence came from a human donor with chronic lymphocytic leukemia. The chain recombines TRBV15 with TRBJ2-2, with 7 bases aligning to TRBD2. In nucleotides, the CDR3 is TGTGCCACCAGCAGAGATCGGGGGGTGGCCGGGGAGCTGTTTTTT. Translation: CATSRDRGVAGELFF.